The sequence of this T cell receptor (beta chain) was determined in a study of cytomegalovirus exposure and HLA in healthy donors. On the study more broadly: About 79% of approximately 400 genotyped donors fell in the Caucasian-associated ancestry cluster. The study, taken as a whole, reports: Later analysis revealed greater clonal expansion in HLA-associated TCR beta chains than in equally common others.

The PCR used 60 Vbeta and 13 Jbeta primers. Some clones are missing from TCRdb's copy, which holds only in-frame ones; the method was immunoSEQ multiplex PCR. Of about 170,000 clones in the sample, roughly 76% are singletons; the top ten hold 2.3%. The CDR3 is made up of 15 amino acids. Germline CDR1 SEHNR, CDR2 FQNEAQ (reference sequence). As regards this clone: The antigen is not known. One end of the junction varies from germline; a read error may be responsible.

This clonotype originated in a male donor in good health and CMV-seronegative. The chain is built from TRBV7-9 and TRBJ1-6; D is perhaps TRBD1 (6 bases). The sample comprised PBMCs. The DNA for the CDR3 is TGTTCCAGCAGCCAGGGACACTTCTATAATTCACCCCTCCACTTT. It translates to CSSSQGHFYNSPLHF. Full variable domain (outside the CDR3, taken from reference TRBV7-9 and TRBJ1-6): DTGVSQNPRHKITKRGQNVTFRCDPISEHNRLYWYRQTLGQGPEFLTYFQNEAQLEKSRLLSDRFSAERPKGSFSTLEIQRTEQGDSAMYLCSSSQGHFYNSPLHFGNGTRLTVT.